A selection of T cell receptor beta chains follows, all from one sample in a study of neoadjuvant anti-PD-1 for oral cavity cancer. Assay used: immunoSEQ multiplex PCR; TCRdb lists only in-frame clones, some missing. The table has approximately 16,000 clones, around 69% seen once; the top ten hold over 2%. The sequenced sample was PBMCs, obtained before nivolumab (anti-PD-1) treatment. All receptors derive from a person between 40 and 80 years old with oral cavity squamous cell carcinoma. The CDR3 runs from the conserved cysteine through the conserved F or W. The D gene is left open where the match is weak. Only some rows state a clone size, as once, few, many or a class for expanded clones.

NA,NA,TRBV9,CASSVATREQFF
NA,NA,TRBV6-5,CASSYYRGTEAFF
TRBD1,once,TRBV6-5,CASSWGQGKNEQFF
TRBD1,NA,TRBV29-1,CSVARTGDTQYF
TRBD1,NA,TRBV6-1,CASRDRDRNQPQHF
TRBD1,NA,TRBV9,CASSPGTKGQGGTDTQYF
NA,NA,TRBV30,CAWSGGETQYF
TRBD2,NA,TRBV10-1,CASSSGSSSEQFF
NA,NA,TRBV5-5,CASSLSIAGSYGYTF
NA,NA,TRBV11-2,CASSLGPIYGYTF
TRBD1,few,TRBV2,CASSGEGTGSKAFF
TRBD2,NA,TRBV27,CASSSRTSGWGTDTQYF
NA,once,TRBV7-9,CASSRSGTDPYEQYF
TRBD2,few,TRBV28,CASSLNWGGPSYNEQFF
TRBD2,NA,TRBV6-5,CASSYSRTSGNEQYF
NA,NA,TRBV2,CARSGVNNEQFF
NA,NA,TRBV14,CASSQGGGSSTGTGELFF
TRBD1,NA,TRBV6-5,CASSYSGTGLTEAFF
NA,NA,TRBV7-8,CASSFLGGSTYNEQFF
TRBD1,NA,TRBV6-6,CATHGQGNEKLFF
NA,few,TRBV2,CASSVGENTEAFF
NA,NA,TRBV5-4,CASTRGQSTDTQYF
NA,NA,TRBV29-1,CSAWTPAGETQYF
NA,NA,TRBV6-6,CASSYGDTEAFF
NA,NA,TRBV10-3,CAISEKLTQDTQYF
NA,NA,TRBV29-1,CSAYRNHNEQFF
NA,NA,TRBV5-1,CASSLGPGPRDNEQFF
TRBD1,NA,TRBV29-1,CSVGTGGFTDTQYF